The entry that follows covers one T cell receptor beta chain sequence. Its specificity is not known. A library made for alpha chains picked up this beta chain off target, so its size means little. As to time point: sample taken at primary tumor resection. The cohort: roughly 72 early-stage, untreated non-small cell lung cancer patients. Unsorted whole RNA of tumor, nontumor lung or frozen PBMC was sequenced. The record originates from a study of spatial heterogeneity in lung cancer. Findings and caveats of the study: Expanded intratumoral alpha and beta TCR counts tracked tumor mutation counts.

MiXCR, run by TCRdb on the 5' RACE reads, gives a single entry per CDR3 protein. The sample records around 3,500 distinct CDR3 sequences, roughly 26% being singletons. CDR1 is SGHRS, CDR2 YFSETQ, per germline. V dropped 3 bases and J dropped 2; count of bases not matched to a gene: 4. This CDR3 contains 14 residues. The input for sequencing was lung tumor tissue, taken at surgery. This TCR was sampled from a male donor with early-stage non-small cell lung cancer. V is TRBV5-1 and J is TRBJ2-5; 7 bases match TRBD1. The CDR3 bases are TGCGCCAGCAGCTGGGGACAGTTACAAGAGACCCAGTACTTC. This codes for CASSWGQLQETQYF.